Below, one T cell receptor (beta chain) is given with its context. Its antigen is not identified. The sample comes from a study of shared clonotypes between healthy human individuals. General study findings and limits: A generally larger estimated richness was seen in naive subsets than in memory subsets. The represented genetic and exposure-history diversity was limited by the small number of donors. The authors expected sequencing depth to affect clonotype sharing among donors. In contrast to clonotypes shared by all four donors, non-shared clonotypes had lower generation probabilities.

Clones were read by immunoSEQ multiplex PCR, and TCRdb kept only the in-frame ones, dropping some. Of 2 million to 2.5 million clones in the sample, over 90% are singletons; the top ten hold 0.39%. The sample consisted of naive CD4+ T cells from PBMCs. Noted subset: CD45RA+ positively selected. The source of this sequence is a man aged 18 to 30 in good health. Some clones in this sample may be carry-over from other donors' samples.

This CDR3 reads CASSPAGGNTGELFF. CDR3 bases: TGCGCCAGCAGCCCGGCAGGGGGGAACACCGGGGAGCTGTTTTTT. This chain links TRBV5-1 with TRBJ2-2; 7 bases agree with TRBD1. CDR3 length: 15 residues. V was clipped by 4 bases and J by 1 base; unmatched bases: 4. The germline CDR1 and CDR2 sequences are SGHRS and YFSETQ.